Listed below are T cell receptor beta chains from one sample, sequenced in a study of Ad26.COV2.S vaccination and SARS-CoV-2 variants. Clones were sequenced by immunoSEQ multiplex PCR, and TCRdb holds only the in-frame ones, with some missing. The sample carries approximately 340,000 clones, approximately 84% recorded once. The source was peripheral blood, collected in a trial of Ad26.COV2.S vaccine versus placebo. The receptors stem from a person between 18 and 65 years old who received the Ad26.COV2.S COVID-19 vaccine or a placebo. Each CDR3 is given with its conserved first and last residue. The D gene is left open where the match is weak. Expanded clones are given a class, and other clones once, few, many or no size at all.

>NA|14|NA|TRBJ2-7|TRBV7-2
CASSLGGRVHEQYF
TGTGCCAGCAGCTTGGGGGGCAGGGTCCACGAGCAGTACTTC
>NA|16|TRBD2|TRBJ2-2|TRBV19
CASSIPGLGNTGELFF
TGTGCCAGTAGTATACCGGGACTAGGGAACACCGGGGAGCTGTTTTTT
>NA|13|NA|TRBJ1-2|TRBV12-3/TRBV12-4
CASSYRENYGYTF
TGTGCCAGCAGTTACCGGGAAAACTATGGCTACACCTTC
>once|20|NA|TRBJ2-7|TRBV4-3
CASSQSPQGWVDGPDYEQYF
TGCGCCAGCAGCCAATCCCCCCAAGGGTGGGTTGACGGACCAGACTACGAGCAGTACTTC
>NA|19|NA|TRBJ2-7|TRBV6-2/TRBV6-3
CASSYSIYLTSAETYEQYF
TGTGCCAGCAGTTACTCGATATATTTAACCTCGGCGGAAACCTACGAGCAGTACTTC
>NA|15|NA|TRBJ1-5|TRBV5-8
CASSLGGPSNQPQHF
TGTGCCAGCAGCTTGGGAGGTCCCAGCAATCAGCCCCAGCATTTT
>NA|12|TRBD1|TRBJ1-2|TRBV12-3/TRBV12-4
CASSADRVGYTF
TGTGCCAGCAGTGCAGACAGGGTTGGCTACACCTTC
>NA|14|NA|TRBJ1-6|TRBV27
CASSFLEGGPPLHF
TGTGCCAGCAGTTTCCTAGAGGGTGGCCCACCCCTCCACTTT
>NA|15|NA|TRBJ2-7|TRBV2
CASTPNWQGSYEQYF
TGTGCCAGCACCCCGAACTGGCAGGGTTCCTACGAGCAGTACTTC
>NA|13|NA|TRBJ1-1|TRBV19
CASSIRGYTEAFF
TGTGCCAGTAGTATCAGGGGTTACACTGAAGCTTTCTTT
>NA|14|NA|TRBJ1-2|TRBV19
CASNKGPPNYGYTF
TGTGCCAGTAATAAGGGACCGCCTAACTATGGCTACACCTTC
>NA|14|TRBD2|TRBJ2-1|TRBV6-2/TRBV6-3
CASSYSGTSGRVFF
TGTGCCAGCAGTTATTCCGGGACTAGCGGGAGGGTGTTCTTC
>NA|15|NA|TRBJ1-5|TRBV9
CASSGPTGSDQPQHF
TGTGCCAGCAGCGGTCCGACGGGGTCGGATCAGCCCCAGCATTTT
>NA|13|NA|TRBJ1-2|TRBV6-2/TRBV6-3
CASSYEGPYGYTF
TGTGCCAGCAGTTATGAGGGACCCTATGGCTACACCTTC
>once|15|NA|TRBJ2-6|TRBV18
CASSPGGLGANVLTF
TGTGCCAGCTCACCGGGGGGTCTCGGGGCCAACGTCCTGACTTTC
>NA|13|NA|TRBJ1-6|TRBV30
CAWSEGFNSPLHF
TGTGCCTGGAGTGAAGGGTTTAATTCACCCCTCCACTTT
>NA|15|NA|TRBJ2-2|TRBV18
CASSPRYSDTGELFF
TGTGCCAGCTCACCACGGTATTCAGACACCGGGGAGCTGTTTTTT
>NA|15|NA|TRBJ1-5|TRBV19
CASSINFISNQPQHF
TGTGCCAGTAGTATAAACTTCATTAGCAATCAGCCCCAGCATTTT
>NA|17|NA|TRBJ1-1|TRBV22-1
CPGSAGSAREENTEAFF
TGTCCTGGGAGCGCCGGTTCGGCCAGGGAGGAGAACACTGAAGCTTTCTTT
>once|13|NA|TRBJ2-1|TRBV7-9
CASSPPGARAQFF
TGTGCCAGCAGTCCCCCGGGGGCTAGAGCGCAGTTCTTC
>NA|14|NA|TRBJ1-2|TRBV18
CASSPSKTERGYTF
TGTGCCAGCTCACCATCTAAGACAGAACGGGGCTACACCTTC
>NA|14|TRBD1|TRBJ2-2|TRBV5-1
CASAGTVNTGELFF
TGCGCCAGCGCAGGGACAGTCAACACCGGGGAGCTGTTTTTT
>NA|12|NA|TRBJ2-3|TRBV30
CAWKGGGDTQYF
TGTGCCTGGAAGGGTGGCGGAGATACGCAGTATTTT
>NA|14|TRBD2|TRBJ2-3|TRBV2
CARGEREDKDTQYF
TGTGCCAGGGGGGAGCGGGAGGATAAAGATACGCAGTATTTT
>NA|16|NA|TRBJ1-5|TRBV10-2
CASSESPWTANQPQHF
TGCGCCAGCAGTGAGTCGCCCTGGACGGCCAATCAGCCCCAGCATTTT
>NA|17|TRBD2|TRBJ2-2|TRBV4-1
CASSQESWLAGTGELFF
TGCGCCAGCAGCCAAGAGAGCTGGCTAGCGGGCACCGGGGAGCTGTTTTTT
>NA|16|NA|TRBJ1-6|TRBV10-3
CAISERSRTDSSPLHF
TGTGCCATCAGTGAGCGGTCGAGAACAGACAGTTCACCCCTCCACTTT
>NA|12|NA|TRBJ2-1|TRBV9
CASSADTSEQFF
TGTGCCAGCAGCGCGGATACTAGCGAGCAGTTCTTC
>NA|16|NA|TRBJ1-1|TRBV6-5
CASSYGLGTLNTEAFF
TGTGCCAGCAGTTACGGGTTGGGCACCTTGAACACTGAAGCTTTCTTT
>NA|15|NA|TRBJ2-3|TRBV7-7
CASSPGTQSTDTQYF
TGTGCCAGCAGCCCCGGGACCCAATCCACAGATACGCAGTATTTT
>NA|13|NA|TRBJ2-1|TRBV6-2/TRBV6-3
CASSFFIYNEQFF
TGTGCCAGCAGTTTCTTCATCTACAATGAGCAGTTCTTC
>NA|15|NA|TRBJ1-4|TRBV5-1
CASSLDGRLYEKLFF
TGCGCCAGCAGCTTGGATGGCAGGTTGTATGAAAAACTGTTTTTT
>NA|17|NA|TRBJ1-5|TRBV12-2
CASRLDDPDRGNQPQHF
TGTGCAAGTCGCTTAGACGATCCCGACAGGGGCAATCAGCCCCAGCATTTT
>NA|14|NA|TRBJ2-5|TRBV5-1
CASSLLGGEETQYF
TGCGCCAGCAGCTTGTTAGGCGGTGAAGAGACCCAGTACTTC
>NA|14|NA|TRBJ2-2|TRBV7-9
CASSFWLGTGELFF
TGTGCCAGCAGCTTTTGGCTGGGCACCGGGGAGCTGTTTTTT
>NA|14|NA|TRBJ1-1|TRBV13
CASSYLTGNTEAFF
TGTGCCAGCAGCTATCTGACAGGGAACACTGAAGCTTTCTTT
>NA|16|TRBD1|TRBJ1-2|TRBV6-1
CASSEARGQGLYGYTF
TGTGCCAGCAGTGAAGCCAGGGGACAGGGACTCTATGGCTACACCTTC
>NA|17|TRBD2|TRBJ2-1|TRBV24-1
CATSDAGLAGDRNEQFF
TGTGCCACCAGTGATGCGGGACTAGCGGGAGATAGGAATGAGCAGTTCTTC
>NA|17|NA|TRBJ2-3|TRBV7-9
CASSLVQPTHFRDTQYF
TGTGCCAGCAGCTTAGTGCAGCCCACACATTTTCGGGATACGCAGTATTTT
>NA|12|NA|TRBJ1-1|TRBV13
CASSPGWNEAFF
TGTGCCAGCAGCCCAGGGTGGAATGAAGCTTTCTTT
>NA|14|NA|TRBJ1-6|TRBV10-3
CAISRQGLNSPLHF
TGTGCCATCAGCCGTCAGGGTCTTAATTCACCCCTCCACTTT
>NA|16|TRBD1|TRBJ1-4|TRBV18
CASSRETGATNEKLFF
TGTGCCAGCTCGAGGGAGACAGGGGCAACTAATGAAAAACTGTTTTTT
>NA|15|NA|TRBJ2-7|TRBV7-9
CASSPWDEGKNEQYF
TGTGCCAGCAGCCCTTGGGACGAGGGAAAGAACGAGCAGTACTTC
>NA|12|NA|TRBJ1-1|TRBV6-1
CASSEQGNRAFF
TGTGCCAGCAGTGAACAGGGGAATCGGGCTTTCTTT
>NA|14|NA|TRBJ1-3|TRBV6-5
CASRVDGSGNTIYF
TGTGCCAGCAGAGTGGACGGCTCTGGAAACACCATATATTTT
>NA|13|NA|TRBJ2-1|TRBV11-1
CASSNRWGGEQFF
TGTGCCAGCAGTAATAGATGGGGAGGTGAGCAGTTCTTC
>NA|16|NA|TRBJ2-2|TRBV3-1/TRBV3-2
CASSLTGTTNTGELFF
TGTGCCAGCAGCCTAACCGGGACAACGAACACCGGGGAGCTGTTTTTT
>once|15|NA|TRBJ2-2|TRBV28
CASSLFQRGTGELFF
TGTGCCAGCAGTTTATTTCAGCGTGGCACCGGGGAGCTGTTTTTT
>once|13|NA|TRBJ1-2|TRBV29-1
CSVDTTGFDMRTF
TGCAGCGTTGATACGACAGGTTTTGATATGCGCACCTTC
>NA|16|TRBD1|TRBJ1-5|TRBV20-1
CSASDGGQFSNQPQHF
TGCAGTGCCAGTGATGGGGGACAGTTTAGCAATCAGCCCCAGCATTTT
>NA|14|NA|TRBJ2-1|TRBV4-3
CASSQDWGNNEQFF
TGCGCCAGCAGCCAAGATTGGGGGAACAATGAGCAGTTCTTC
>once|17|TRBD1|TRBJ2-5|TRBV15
CATSRLGEGGRGETQYF
TGTGCCACCAGCAGACTTGGGGAAGGGGGCAGGGGAGAGACCCAGTACTTC
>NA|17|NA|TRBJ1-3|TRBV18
CASSPPIGVGPGNTIYF
TGTGCCAGCTCACCACCAATAGGGGTAGGACCTGGAAACACCATATATTTT
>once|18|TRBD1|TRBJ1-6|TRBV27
CASSPRGQGSSYNSPLHF
TGTGCCAGCAGTCCCAGGGGACAGGGGAGCTCCTATAATTCACCCCTCCACTTT
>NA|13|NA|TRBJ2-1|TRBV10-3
CATLRDFNNEQFF
TGTGCCACATTAAGGGACTTCAACAATGAGCAGTTCTTC